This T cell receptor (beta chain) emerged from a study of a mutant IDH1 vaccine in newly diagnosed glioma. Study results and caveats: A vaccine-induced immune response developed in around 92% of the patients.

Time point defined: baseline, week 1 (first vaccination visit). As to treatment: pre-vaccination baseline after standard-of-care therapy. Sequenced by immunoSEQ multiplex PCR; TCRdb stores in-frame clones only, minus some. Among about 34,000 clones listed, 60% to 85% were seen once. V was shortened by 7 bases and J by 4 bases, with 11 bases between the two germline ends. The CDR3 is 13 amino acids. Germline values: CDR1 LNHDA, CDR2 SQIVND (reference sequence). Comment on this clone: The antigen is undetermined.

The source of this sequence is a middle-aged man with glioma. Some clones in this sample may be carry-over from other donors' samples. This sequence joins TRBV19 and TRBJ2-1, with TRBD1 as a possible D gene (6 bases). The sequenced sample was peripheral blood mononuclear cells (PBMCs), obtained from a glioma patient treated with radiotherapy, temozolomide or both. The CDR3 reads CASTPTGYNEQFF. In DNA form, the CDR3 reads TGTGCCAGTACCCCGACAGGATACAATGAGCAGTTCTTC. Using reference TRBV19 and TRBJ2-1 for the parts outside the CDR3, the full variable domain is DGGITQSPKYLFRKEGQNVTLSCEQNLNHDAMYWYRQDPGQGLRLIYYSQIVNDFQKGDIAEGYSVSREKKESFPLTVTSAQKNPTAFYLCASTPTGYNEQFFGPGTRLTVL.